This TCR beta chain was retrieved from a study of shared clonotypes between healthy human individuals. The study's findings and limits: Non-shared clonotypes were found to have lower generation probabilities than the clonotypes that were shared by all four of the sorted-subset donors.

The CDR3 extends over 12 amino acids. V was pared by 5 bases and J by 6 bases, with 9 bases between. In germline, CDR1 is SEHNR, CDR2 FQNEAQ (reference sequence). Note on this clone: Its target is not known. The sample holds other DNA sequences that translate to the same CDR3.

Here immunoSEQ multiplex PCR was the method, and the copy in TCRdb shows in-frame clones only, minus some. The sample includes a few million clones, around 93% of them seen just once. The chain joins TRBV7-9 to TRBJ2-3; D is uncertain. This receptor was identified in a man between 18 and 35 years old in good health. Some clones in this sample may be carry-over from other donors' samples. The sample comprised naive CD4+ T cells from PBMCs. Subset here: CD45RA+ positively selected. CDR3 in amino acids: CASSPSTDTQYF. The DNA of the CDR3 is TGTGCCAGCAGCCCGTCGACGGATACGCAGTATTTT.